This TCR beta chain was identified during a study of shared clonotypes between healthy human individuals. Germline V lookup: CDR1 MDHEN, CDR2 SYDVKM. This CDR3 has 17 amino acids. Germline trimming cut 6 bases from V and 5 bases from J; bases unmatched to any gene: 10. For this clone: Its specificity is not known.

Assay execution took place at the deep level. Clones were sequenced by immunoSEQ multiplex PCR, and TCRdb holds only the in-frame ones, with some missing. Here the sample spans approximately 350,000 clones, around 96% being singletons. Whole-study findings and limits: The four-donor shared clonotypes exceeded non-shared clonotypes in generation probability, with non-shared ones scoring lower.

The source is a young man in good health. Sample: memory CD8+ T cells sorted from blood. The subset: CD45RO+ cells pooled with CCR7-negative TemRA cells. The V and J genes are TRBV28 and TRBJ2-1; 13 bases are shared with TRBD2. The CDR3 loop reads CASSPPGLAGVHNEQFF. CDR3 DNA: TGTGCCAGCAGCCCCCCAGGACTAGCGGGAGTCCACAATGAGCAGTTCTTC.